The subject of this entry is one T cell receptor (beta chain). The antigen remains unidentified. The data are from a study of T cell repertoires in cytomegalovirus infection. In the study overall: Public TCR beta signatures were indicative of both CMV infection and a matching HLA type.

MiXCR was run by TCRdb on the reads, yielding one entry per CDR3 protein. Of some 200,000 distinct CDR3 sequences listed, roughly 34% are singletons. The ends were cut back, 1 base at V and 5 bases at J, with 14 bases in the middle. Looked up from germline, CDR1 is LNHNV and CDR2 is YYDKDF (reference sequence). This CDR3 has 16 amino acids. The rearrangement links TRBV15 to TRBJ2-2; a possible D gene is TRBD2 (5 bases). The receptor was isolated from a human donor in good health (CMV status not recorded). Some clones in this sample may be carry-over from other donors' samples. Specimen: CD8+ T cells from cultured PBMCs, collected from culture after CMV antigen stimulation. The CDR3 loop reads CATSRVYIRGTGELFF. As DNA, the CDR3 is TGTGCCACCAGCAGAGTGTATATCAGAGGGACCGGGGAGCTGTTTTTT. Together with reference TRBV15 and TRBJ2-2, the CDR3 gives the full variable domain: DAMVIQNPRYQVTQFGKPVTLSCSQTLNHNVMYWYQQKSSQAPKLLFHYYDKDFNNEADTPDNFQSRRPNTSFCFLDIRSPGLGDTAMYLCATSRVYIRGTGELFFGEGSRLTVL.